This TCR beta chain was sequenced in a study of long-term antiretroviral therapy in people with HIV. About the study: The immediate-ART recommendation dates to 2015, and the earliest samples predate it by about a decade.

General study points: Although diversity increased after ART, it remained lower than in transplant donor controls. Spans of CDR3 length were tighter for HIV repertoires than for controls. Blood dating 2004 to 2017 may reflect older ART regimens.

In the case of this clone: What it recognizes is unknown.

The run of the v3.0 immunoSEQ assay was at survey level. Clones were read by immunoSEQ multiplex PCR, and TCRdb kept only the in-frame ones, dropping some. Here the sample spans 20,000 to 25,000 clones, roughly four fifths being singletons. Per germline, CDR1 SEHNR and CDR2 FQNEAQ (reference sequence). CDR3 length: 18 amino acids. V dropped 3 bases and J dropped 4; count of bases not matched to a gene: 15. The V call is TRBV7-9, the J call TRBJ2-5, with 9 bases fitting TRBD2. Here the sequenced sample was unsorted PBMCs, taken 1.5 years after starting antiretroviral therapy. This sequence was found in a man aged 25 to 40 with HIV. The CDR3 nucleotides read TGTGCCAGCAGCTTGGAGCGCAAGCGGGAGGTTCGGAGAGAGACCCAGTACTTC. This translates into CASSLERKREVRRETQYF.